The rows below give T cell receptor beta chains drawn from one sample of a study of cytomegalovirus exposure and HLA in healthy donors. Only in-frame clones appear in the TCRdb table, and some are missing; sequencing was by immunoSEQ multiplex PCR. The sample includes approximately 200,000 clones, under 80% of them seen just once. Sequencing was carried out using PBMCs. The receptors were sampled from a girl aged 2 to 9 in good health and CMV-seronegative. The conserved cysteine and the conserved F or W are not part of the CDR3 here. The listing skips clone size in some rows; elsewhere it reads once, few, many or a size class.

>.|TRBV2
ASGQVNYGYT
>.|TRBV5-6
ASSYYDRNTEAF
>.|TRBV7-6
ASSGGTSGSISGELF
>few|TRBV11-2
ASSLTGLNTEAF
>.|TRBV7-9
ASSHTDMDSGANVLT
>.|TRBV7-9
ASSLAQGLNTEAF
>.|TRBV10-2
ASSESGTGSYEQY
>.|TRBV6-6
ASSYSSENRPMSYT
>once|TRBV27
ASSLSGLWGHRSYEQY
>.|TRBV7-2
ASSSGQGTDTQY
>.|TRBV7-9
ASSPLRSTGTDTQY
>once|TRBV2
ASSEGRQEAYEQY
>few|TRBV4-1
ASSQGATEAF
>.|TRBV5-1
ASSLAGMKTGGYTGELF
>.|TRBV7-9
ASSLGGLTDTQY
>.|TRBV5-1
ASSFDRVDGELF
>.|TRBV5-1
ASSIDEGSYNEQF
>.|TRBV18
ASSPFPASAYSYEQY
>few|TRBV10-1
ASSESSTSGTGDNEQF
>.|TRBV6-1
ASRNRGEWEKLF
>.|TRBV7-2
ASSTRVNQPQH
>.|TRBV12-5
ASADTSGRARSRSDEQF
>few|TRBV6-1
ASSGGTGYKETQY
>few|TRBV2
ASSDRDMNTEAF
>.|TRBV5-6
ASSRDSEDGYT
>.|TRBV9
ASSVGADKRETQY
>.|TRBV27
ASSLFGSSTDTQY
>.|TRBV4-2
ASSQDLAATYEQY
>.|TRBV21-1
ASRKHRGNNEQF
>.|TRBV5-6
ASRHRQGDERTQY
>.|TRBV19
ASKVGAGRGTQY
>.|TRBV5-1
ASSFSGNEQY
>once|TRBV19
ASRRGYEQY
>.|TRBV19
ASSIGGGFQETQY
>.|TRBV4-2
ASSQTRPPRYGYT
>.|TRBV19
ASSPSGGFYEQY
>.|TRBV19
ASSPLGLAGPHSYNEQF
>.|TRBV7-2
ASSFLGAYEQY
>.|TRBV5-1
ASSLERGNYGYT
>.|TRBV4-1
ASSQVAGKNQPQH
>.|TRBV6-5
ASSYVSESNEQF
>.|TRBV5-1
ASSSGQGVGDTQY
>.|TRBV7-9
ASSLDYQGNQPQH
>.|TRBV7-2
ASSLVVGESRYEQY
>.|TRBV5-4
ASKLVDQETQY
>.|TRBV25-1
ASSARQTHSYEQY
>.|TRBV2
ASRPGPAGTYEQY
>few|TRBV5-1
ASSAGGFSSGNTIY
>.|TRBV7-9
ASSSGTSVGGEQF
>once|TRBV6-1
ASSEGRGVRGTAF
>.|TRBV9
ASSEGVEILPGVEAF
>.|TRBV15
ATSSGSGATDTQY
>.|TRBV27
ASIGTGGHEQY
>.|TRBV29-1
SVVSAYEQY
>.|TRBV2
ASSEAPLNEQF
>once|TRBV5-1
ASRLSTGEGGGYT
>.|TRBV7-9
ASSSRSGYGYT
>.|TRBV6-5
ASSRDRVGNQPQH